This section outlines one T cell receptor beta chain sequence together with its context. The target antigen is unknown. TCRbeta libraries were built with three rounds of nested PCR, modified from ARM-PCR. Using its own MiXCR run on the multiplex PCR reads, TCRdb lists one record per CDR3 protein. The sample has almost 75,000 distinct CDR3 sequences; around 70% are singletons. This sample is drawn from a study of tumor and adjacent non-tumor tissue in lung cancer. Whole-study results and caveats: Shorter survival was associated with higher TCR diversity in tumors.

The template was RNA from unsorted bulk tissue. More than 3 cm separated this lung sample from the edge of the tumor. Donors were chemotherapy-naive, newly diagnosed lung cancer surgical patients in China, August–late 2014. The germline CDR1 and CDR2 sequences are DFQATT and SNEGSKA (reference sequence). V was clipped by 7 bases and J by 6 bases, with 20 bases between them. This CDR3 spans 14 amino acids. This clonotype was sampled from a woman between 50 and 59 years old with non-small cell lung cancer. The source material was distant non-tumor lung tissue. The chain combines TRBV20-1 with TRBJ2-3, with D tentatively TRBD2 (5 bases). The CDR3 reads CSVERGGRADTQYF. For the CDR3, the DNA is TGCAGTGTTGAGAGAGGAGGAAGAGCTGATACGCAGTATTTT.